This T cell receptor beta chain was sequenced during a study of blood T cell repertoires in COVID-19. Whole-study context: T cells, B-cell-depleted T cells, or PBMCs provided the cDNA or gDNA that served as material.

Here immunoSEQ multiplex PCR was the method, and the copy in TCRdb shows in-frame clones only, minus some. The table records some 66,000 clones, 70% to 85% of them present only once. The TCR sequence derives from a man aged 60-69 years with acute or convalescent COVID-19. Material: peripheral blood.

The CDR3 sequence is CASSPSFQGSLEQYF. CDR3 DNA: TGTGCCAGCTCACCCTCCTTTCAGGGCTCACTCGAGCAGTACTTC. V usage is TRBV18 and J usage is TRBJ2-7, with a weak D call TRBD1 (5 bases). Deletions cut 3 bases from V and 6 bases from J, with 18 bases between. The length of the CDR3 is 15 residues. CDR1 is KGHSH and CDR2 is LQKENI in the germline V gene.